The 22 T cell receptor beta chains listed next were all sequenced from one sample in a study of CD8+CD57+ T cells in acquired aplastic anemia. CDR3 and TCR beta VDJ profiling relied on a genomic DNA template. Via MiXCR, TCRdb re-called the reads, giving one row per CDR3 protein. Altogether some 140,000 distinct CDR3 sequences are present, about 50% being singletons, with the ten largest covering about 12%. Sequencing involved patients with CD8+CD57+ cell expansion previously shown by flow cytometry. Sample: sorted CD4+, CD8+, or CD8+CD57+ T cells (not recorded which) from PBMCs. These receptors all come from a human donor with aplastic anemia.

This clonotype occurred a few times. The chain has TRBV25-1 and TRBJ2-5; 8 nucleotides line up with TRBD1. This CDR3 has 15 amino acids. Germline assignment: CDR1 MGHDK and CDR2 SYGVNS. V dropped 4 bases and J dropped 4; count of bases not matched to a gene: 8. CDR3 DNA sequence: TGTGCCAGCAGTGCAGGACAGGGTTTAATAGAGACCCAGTACTTC. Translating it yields CASSAGQGLIETQYF.

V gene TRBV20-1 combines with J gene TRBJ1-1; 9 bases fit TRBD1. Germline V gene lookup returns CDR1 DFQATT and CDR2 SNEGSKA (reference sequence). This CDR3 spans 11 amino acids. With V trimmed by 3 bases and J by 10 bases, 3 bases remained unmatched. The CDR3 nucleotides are TGCAGTGCTAGCAAGACAGGGGGAGCTTTCTTT. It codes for CSASKTGGAFF.

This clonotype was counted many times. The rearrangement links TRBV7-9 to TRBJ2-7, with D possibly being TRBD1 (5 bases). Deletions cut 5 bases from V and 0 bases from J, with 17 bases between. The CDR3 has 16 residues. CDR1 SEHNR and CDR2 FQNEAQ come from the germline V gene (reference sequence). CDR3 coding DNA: TGTGCCAGCAGCCCCCCCACAGGACCTAACTCCTACGAGCAGTACTTC. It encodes CASSPPTGPNSYEQYF. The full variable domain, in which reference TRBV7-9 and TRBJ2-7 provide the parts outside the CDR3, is DTGVSQNPRHKITKRGQNVTFRCDPISEHNRLYWYRQTLGQGPEFLTYFQNEAQLEKSRLLSDRFSAERPKGSFSTLEIQRTEQGDSAMYLCASSPPTGPNSYEQYFGPGTRLTVT.

In DNA form, the CDR3 reads TGTGCCTCGGAGGACAGGGAACACAATGAGCAGTTCTTC. This sequence encodes CASEDREHNEQFF. The chain couples TRBV24-1 to TRBJ2-1; 8 positions agree with TRBD1. This CDR3 has 13 amino acids. V shed 12 bases and J 5 bases; nucleotides not matched to a gene: 8. Germline values: CDR1 KGHDR, CDR2 SFDVKD.

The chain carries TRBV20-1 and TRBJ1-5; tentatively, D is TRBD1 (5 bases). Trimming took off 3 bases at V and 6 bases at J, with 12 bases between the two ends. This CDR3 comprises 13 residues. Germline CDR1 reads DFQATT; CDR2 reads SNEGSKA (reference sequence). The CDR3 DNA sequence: TGCAGTGCTAGGCGTGGGGCGGGTCAGCCCCAGCATTTT. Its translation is CSARRGAGQPQHF.

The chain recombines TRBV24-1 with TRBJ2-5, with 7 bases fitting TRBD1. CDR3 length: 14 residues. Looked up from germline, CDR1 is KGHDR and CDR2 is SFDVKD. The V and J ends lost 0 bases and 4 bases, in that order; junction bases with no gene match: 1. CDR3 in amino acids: CATSDLNRGETQYF. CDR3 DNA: TGTGCCACCAGTGATTTGAACAGGGGAGAGACCCAGTACTTC.

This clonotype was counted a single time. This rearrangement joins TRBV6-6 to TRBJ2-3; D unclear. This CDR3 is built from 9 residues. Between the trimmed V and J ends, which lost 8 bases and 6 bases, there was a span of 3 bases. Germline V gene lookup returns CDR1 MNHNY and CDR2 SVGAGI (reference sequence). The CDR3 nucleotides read TGTGCCAGCGGGGATACGCAGTATTTT. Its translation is CASGDTQYF.

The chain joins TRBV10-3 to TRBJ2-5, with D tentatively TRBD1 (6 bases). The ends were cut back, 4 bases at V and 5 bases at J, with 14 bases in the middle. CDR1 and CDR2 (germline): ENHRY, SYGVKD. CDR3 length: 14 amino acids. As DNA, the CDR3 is TGTGCCATCAGTGCGAGTAGGCAGGGGGAGACCCAGTACTTC. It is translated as CAISASRQGETQYF.

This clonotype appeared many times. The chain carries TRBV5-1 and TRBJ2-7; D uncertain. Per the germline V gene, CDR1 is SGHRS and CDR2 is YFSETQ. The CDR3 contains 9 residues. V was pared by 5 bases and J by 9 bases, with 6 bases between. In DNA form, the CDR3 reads TGCGCCAGCAGTTTTGTGCAGTACTTC. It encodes CASSFVQYF.

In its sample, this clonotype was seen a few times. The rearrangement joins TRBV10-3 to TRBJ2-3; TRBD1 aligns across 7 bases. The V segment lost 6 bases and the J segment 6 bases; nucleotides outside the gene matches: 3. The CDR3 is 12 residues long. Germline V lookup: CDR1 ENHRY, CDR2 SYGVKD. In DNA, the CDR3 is TGTGCCATCAGAACACAGGGGGATACGCAGTATTTT. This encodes CAIRTQGDTQYF.

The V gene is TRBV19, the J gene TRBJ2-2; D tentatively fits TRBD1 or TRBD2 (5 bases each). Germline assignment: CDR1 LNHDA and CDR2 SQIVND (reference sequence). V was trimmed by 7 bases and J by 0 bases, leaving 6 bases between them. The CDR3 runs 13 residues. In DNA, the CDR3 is TGTGCCAGTACGGGACCGAACACCGGGGAGCTGTTTTTT. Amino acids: CASTGPNTGELFF.

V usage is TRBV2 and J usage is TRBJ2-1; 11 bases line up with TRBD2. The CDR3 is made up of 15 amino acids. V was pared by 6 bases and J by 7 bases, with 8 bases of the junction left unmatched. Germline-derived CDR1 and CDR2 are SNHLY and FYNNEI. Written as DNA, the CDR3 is TGTGCCAGCAGCGTAGCGGGGGGGCCGAGGAATGAGCAGTTCTTC. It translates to CASSVAGGPRNEQFF.

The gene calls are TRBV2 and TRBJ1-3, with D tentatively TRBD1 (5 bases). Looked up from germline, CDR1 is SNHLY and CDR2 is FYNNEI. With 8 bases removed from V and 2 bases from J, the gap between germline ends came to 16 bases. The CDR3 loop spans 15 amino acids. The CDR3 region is CASSPELGAGNTIYF. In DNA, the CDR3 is TGTGCCAGCTCACCCGAATTGGGGGCTGGAAACACCATATATTTT.

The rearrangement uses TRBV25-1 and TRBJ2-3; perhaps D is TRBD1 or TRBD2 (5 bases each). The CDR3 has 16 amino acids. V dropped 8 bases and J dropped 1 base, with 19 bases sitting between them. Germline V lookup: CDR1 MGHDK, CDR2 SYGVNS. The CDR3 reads CASGPTRDPRTDTQYF. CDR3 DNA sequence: TGTGCCAGCGGTCCTACCCGGGACCCCCGCACAGATACGCAGTATTTT.

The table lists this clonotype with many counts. CDR3 in DNA: TGTGCCAGCAGTGAGGTAGGATACAATGAGCAGTTCTTC. It is translated as CASSEVGYNEQFF. The rearrangement links TRBV6-1 to TRBJ2-1; no clear D gene. The V end was cut by 3 bases, the J end by 4 bases, with 7 bases between. CDR1 is MNHNS and CDR2 is SASEGT in the germline V gene. CDR3 length: 13 amino acids.

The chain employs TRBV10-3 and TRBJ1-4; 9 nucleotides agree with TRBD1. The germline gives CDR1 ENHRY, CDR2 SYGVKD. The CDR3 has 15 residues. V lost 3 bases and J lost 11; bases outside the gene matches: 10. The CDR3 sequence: CAISEVGRTGEKLFF. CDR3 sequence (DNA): TGTGCCATCAGTGAAGTCGGTCGGACAGGGGAGAAACTGTTTTTT.

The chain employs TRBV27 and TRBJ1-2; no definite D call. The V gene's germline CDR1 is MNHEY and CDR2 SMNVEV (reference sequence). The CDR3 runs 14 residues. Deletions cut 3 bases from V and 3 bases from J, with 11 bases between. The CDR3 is CASSLSGPHYGYTF. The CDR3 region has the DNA TGTGCCAGCAGTTTGTCCGGGCCTCACTATGGCTACACCTTC.

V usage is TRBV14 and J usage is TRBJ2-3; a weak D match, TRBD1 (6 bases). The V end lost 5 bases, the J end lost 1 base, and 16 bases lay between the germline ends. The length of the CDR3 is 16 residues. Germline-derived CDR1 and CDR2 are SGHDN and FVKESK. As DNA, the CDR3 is TGTGCCAGCAGCGTTGAGGGTCCAGGGGGCACAGATACGCAGTATTTT. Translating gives CASSVEGPGGTDTQYF. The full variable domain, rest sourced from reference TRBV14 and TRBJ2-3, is EAGVTQFPSHSVIEKGQTVTLRCDPISGHDNLYWYRRVMGKEIKFLLHFVKESKQDESGMPNNRFLAERTGGTYSTLKVQPAELEDSGVYFCASSVEGPGGTDTQYFGPGTRLTVL.

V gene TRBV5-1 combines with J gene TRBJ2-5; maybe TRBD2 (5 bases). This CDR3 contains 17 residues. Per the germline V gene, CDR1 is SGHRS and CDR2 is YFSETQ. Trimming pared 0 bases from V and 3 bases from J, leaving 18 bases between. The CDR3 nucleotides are TGCGCCAGCAGCTTGGAAGGTATAGGAGGTAGGGAAGAGACCCAGTACTTC. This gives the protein CASSLEGIGGREETQYF.

The CDR3 sequence is CSAISGSVDEQYF. The CDR3 DNA sequence: TGCAGTGCCATCAGCGGGAGTGTCGACGAGCAGTACTTC. V and J are TRBV20-1 and TRBJ2-7; 8 bases are a match to TRBD2. CDR1 DFQATT and CDR2 SNEGSKA come from the germline V gene (reference sequence). The V segment lost 6 bases and the J segment 5 bases; nucleotides outside the gene matches: 9. The CDR3 loop spans 13 amino acids.

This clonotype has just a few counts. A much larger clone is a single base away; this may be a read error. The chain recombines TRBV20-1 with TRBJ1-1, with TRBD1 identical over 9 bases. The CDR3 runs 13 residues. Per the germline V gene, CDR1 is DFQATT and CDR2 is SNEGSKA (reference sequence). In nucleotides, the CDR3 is TGCAGTGCTAGGGGGGACAGGGCCACTGAAGCTCTCTTT. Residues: CSARGDRATEALF.

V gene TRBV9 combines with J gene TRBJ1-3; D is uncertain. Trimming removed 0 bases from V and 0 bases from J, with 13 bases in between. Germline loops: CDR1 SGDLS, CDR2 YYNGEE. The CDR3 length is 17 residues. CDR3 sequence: CASSVDISYNSGNTIYF. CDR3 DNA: TGTGCCAGCAGCGTAGACATCTCCTACAACTCTGGAAACACCATATATTTT.